Listed below are T cell receptor beta chains from one sample, sequenced in a study of shared clonotypes between healthy human individuals. Repertoires were generated with immunoSEQ multiplex PCR, while TCRdb's copy carries only in-frame clones and drops some. The table shows some 2,100,000 clones, with under 95% occurring only once. The sample consisted of naive CD8+ T cells from PBMCs. Receptors were obtained from a man aged 18 to 30 in good health. Some clones in this sample may be carry-over from other donors' samples. Each CDR3 is given with its conserved first and last residue. The D gene is left open where the match is weak. Clone size is stated in some rows and not others, as once, few, many or a class when expanded.

v_call: TRBV5-1; j_call: TRBJ2-5; d_call: -; clone_size: -; cdr3_nt: TGTGCCAGCAGCTCCGACTGGGTAGAGCGGAGGGGTTCAGAGACCCAGTACTTC; cdr3_aa: CASSSDWVERRGSETQYF
v_call: TRBV11-2; j_call: TRBJ2-2; d_call: -; clone_size: -; cdr3_nt: TGTGCCAGCAGCCTCGGGGCGGCGGCCGGGGAGCTGTTTTTT; cdr3_aa: CASSLGAAAGELFF
v_call: TRBV9; j_call: TRBJ2-7; d_call: -; clone_size: -; cdr3_nt: TGTGCCAGCAGCGTCCGGGAAACCTACGAGCAGTACTTC; cdr3_aa: CASSVRETYEQYF
v_call: TRBV7-9; j_call: TRBJ1-1; d_call: -; clone_size: -; cdr3_nt: TGTGCCAGCAGCTTAGGGGTCCGTGACACTGAAGCTTTCTTT; cdr3_aa: CASSLGVRDTEAFF
v_call: TRBV7-9; j_call: TRBJ2-7; d_call: -; clone_size: -; cdr3_nt: TGTGCCAGCAGCTTGTCGTACCAAAGCTCCTACGAGCAGTACTTC; cdr3_aa: CASSLSYQSSYEQYF
v_call: TRBV28; j_call: TRBJ2-7; d_call: -; clone_size: -; cdr3_nt: TGTGCCAGCAGTCCCCTAGGGAATTGGGAGCAGTACTTC; cdr3_aa: CASSPLGNWEQYF
v_call: TRBV7-8; j_call: TRBJ2-7; d_call: -; clone_size: -; cdr3_nt: TGTGCCAGCAGCTTAGGGGACGGGGAATACGAGCAGTACTTC; cdr3_aa: CASSLGDGEYEQYF
v_call: TRBV7-9; j_call: TRBJ1-5; d_call: -; clone_size: -; cdr3_nt: TGTGCCAGCAGCTTAGGGGGTAAACCCCAGCATTTT; cdr3_aa: CASSLGGKPQHF
v_call: TRBV19; j_call: TRBJ2-1; d_call: TRBD1; clone_size: -; cdr3_nt: TGTGCCAGTAGTATTGACAGGGCGACCTACAATGAGCAGTTCTTC; cdr3_aa: CASSIDRATYNEQFF
v_call: TRBV29-1; j_call: TRBJ2-1; d_call: -; clone_size: -; cdr3_nt: TGCAGCACTCCCCGGACGGGGTACCACAATGAGCAGTTCTTC; cdr3_aa: CSTPRTGYHNEQFF
v_call: TRBV28; j_call: TRBJ1-5; d_call: TRBD1; clone_size: few; cdr3_nt: TGTGCCAGCAGTTCCCCTGGACAGGGACAACCCCAGCATTTT; cdr3_aa: CASSSPGQGQPQHF
v_call: TRBV27; j_call: TRBJ1-2; d_call: -; clone_size: few; cdr3_nt: TGTGCCAGCAGTGGGGGGACGTGGGGCTACACCTTC; cdr3_aa: CASSGGTWGYTF
v_call: TRBV4-2; j_call: TRBJ1-5; d_call: -; clone_size: -; cdr3_nt: TGTGCCAGCAGCCAAGATCGGAGTGGAGGGCAGCCCCAGCATTTT; cdr3_aa: CASSQDRSGGQPQHF
v_call: TRBV6-1; j_call: TRBJ2-7; d_call: -; clone_size: -; cdr3_nt: TGTGCCAGCAGTGCTGGCGGGCTCGGCGAGCAGTACTTC; cdr3_aa: CASSAGGLGEQYF
v_call: TRBV7-2; j_call: TRBJ2-1; d_call: -; clone_size: once; cdr3_nt: TGTGCCAGCAGCCCCACCATTGCGGGGAATGAGCAGTTCTTC; cdr3_aa: CASSPTIAGNEQFF
v_call: TRBV7-8; j_call: TRBJ2-3; d_call: TRBD2; clone_size: once; cdr3_nt: TGTGCCAGCAGCGGTACCGGACTAGCGGCCTCCACAGATACGCAGTATTTT; cdr3_aa: CASSGTGLAASTDTQYF
v_call: TRBV7-9; j_call: TRBJ2-1; d_call: -; clone_size: -; cdr3_nt: TGTGCCAGCAGCTTAGCTGGGTACGGTGAGCAGTTCTTC; cdr3_aa: CASSLAGYGEQFF
v_call: TRBV11-3; j_call: TRBJ2-1; d_call: -; clone_size: -; cdr3_nt: TGTGCCAGCAGTTTCAGAGGGGCTGGACACAATGAGCAGTTCTTC; cdr3_aa: CASSFRGAGHNEQFF
v_call: TRBV10-3; j_call: TRBJ1-2; d_call: TRBD1; clone_size: -; cdr3_nt: TGTGCCATCAGGGAGACAGGGGGCGACTATGGCTACACCTTC; cdr3_aa: CAIRETGGDYGYTF
v_call: TRBV27; j_call: TRBJ2-2; d_call: TRBD1; clone_size: -; cdr3_nt: TGTGCCAGCAGTCCCAGGGGGCCGGTCACCGGGGAGCTGTTTTTT; cdr3_aa: CASSPRGPVTGELFF
v_call: TRBV28; j_call: TRBJ1-1; d_call: -; clone_size: -; cdr3_nt: TGTGCCAGCACCTCCCACAGGGAGGCGGACACTGAAGCTTTCTTT; cdr3_aa: CASTSHREADTEAFF
v_call: TRBV4-1; j_call: TRBJ2-3; d_call: -; clone_size: -; cdr3_nt: TGCGCCAGCAGCCAAGAGTCTACCGATACGCAGTATTTT; cdr3_aa: CASSQESTDTQYF
v_call: TRBV6-5; j_call: TRBJ1-2; d_call: TRBD1; clone_size: -; cdr3_nt: TGTGCCAGTTTCCAGGGGGCGTATGGCTACACCTTC; cdr3_aa: CASFQGAYGYTF
v_call: TRBV7-9; j_call: TRBJ2-3; d_call: -; clone_size: -; cdr3_nt: TGTGCCAGCAGCTTGACTCCGGGTCGCACAGATACGCAGTATTTT; cdr3_aa: CASSLTPGRTDTQYF
v_call: TRBV9; j_call: TRBJ2-7; d_call: TRBD2; clone_size: -; cdr3_nt: TGTGCCAGCAGCGTAGGGGCTAGCGGGAGATACGAGCAGTACTTC; cdr3_aa: CASSVGASGRYEQYF
v_call: TRBV10-2; j_call: TRBJ2-5; d_call: TRBD2; clone_size: -; cdr3_nt: TGCGCCAGCAGTGTGAGCGGGAGCCGAGAGACCCAGTACTTC; cdr3_aa: CASSVSGSRETQYF
v_call: TRBV7-3; j_call: TRBJ2-1; d_call: -; clone_size: once; cdr3_nt: TGTGCCAGCAGCCCGAAGGGTTACTCCTACAATGAGCAGTTCTTC; cdr3_aa: CASSPKGYSYNEQFF
v_call: TRBV28; j_call: TRBJ1-5; d_call: -; clone_size: -; cdr3_nt: TGTGCCAGCAGTCCCTTTGAGGGGACTTTACTTGGGAATCAGCCCCAGCATTTT; cdr3_aa: CASSPFEGTLLGNQPQHF
v_call: TRBV7-9; j_call: TRBJ2-3; d_call: -; clone_size: -; cdr3_nt: TGTGCCAGCAGCACCCAGACGGCGGCAGACCATACGCAGTATTTT; cdr3_aa: CASSTQTAADHTQYF
v_call: TRBV27; j_call: TRBJ2-7; d_call: -; clone_size: -; cdr3_nt: TGTGCCAGCAGTTTAAACAGCTTCTCCTACGAGCAGTACTTC; cdr3_aa: CASSLNSFSYEQYF
v_call: TRBV28; j_call: TRBJ1-2; d_call: -; clone_size: -; cdr3_nt: TGTGCCAGCACCGAAATAATCGGGGGGCCAAATGGCTACACCTTC; cdr3_aa: CASTEIIGGPNGYTF
v_call: TRBV19; j_call: TRBJ1-3; d_call: -; clone_size: -; cdr3_nt: TGTGCCAGTAGTATGGCCCATCATGGGGGCTCTGGAAACACCATATATTTT; cdr3_aa: CASSMAHHGGSGNTIYF
v_call: TRBV7-9; j_call: TRBJ2-7; d_call: -; clone_size: -; cdr3_nt: TGTGCCAGCAGCAACCCTCCAGGGTCCAGCTCCTACGAGCAGTACTTC; cdr3_aa: CASSNPPGSSSYEQYF
v_call: TRBV6-5; j_call: TRBJ2-1; d_call: -; clone_size: -; cdr3_nt: TGTGCCAGCAGTTACGATAGCGGCCCTTACAATGAGCAGTTCTTC; cdr3_aa: CASSYDSGPYNEQFF
v_call: TRBV27; j_call: TRBJ2-7; d_call: TRBD1; clone_size: -; cdr3_nt: TGTGCCAGCAGTCGGACAGGGATTATTGTTAGTCCTTACGAGCAGTACTTC; cdr3_aa: CASSRTGIIVSPYEQYF
v_call: TRBV9; j_call: TRBJ2-2; d_call: -; clone_size: -; cdr3_nt: TGTGCCAGCAGCGCCACGGGTAGGGCGGCCACCGGGGAGCTGTTTTTT; cdr3_aa: CASSATGRAATGELFF
v_call: TRBV6-6; j_call: TRBJ2-3; d_call: TRBD2; clone_size: -; cdr3_nt: TGTGCCAGCAGTTACGGACTAGCGGTTAGCACAGATACGCAGTATTTT; cdr3_aa: CASSYGLAVSTDTQYF
v_call: TRBV19; j_call: TRBJ2-1; d_call: TRBD2; clone_size: -; cdr3_nt: TGTGCCAGTAGTCCTAGCGGGAGGGCATTATACAATGAGCAGTTCTTC; cdr3_aa: CASSPSGRALYNEQFF